The 5 T cell receptor beta chains presented below share a single source sample, sequenced in a study of graft-versus-host responses after intestinal transplantation. Sequencing was performed with immunoSEQ multiplex PCR; in TCRdb, only in-frame clones are kept and a portion is missing. The sample records roughly 27,000 clones, roughly 80% being singletons. Here the sequenced sample was PBMCs, taken approximately four weeks after intestinal transplant. The receptors here all came from a human patient who received an intestinal transplant, so some T cells may come from the graft donor.

The chain recombines TRBV7-2 with TRBJ1-2; 7 positions match TRBD1. The CDR3 is 15 amino acids. V dropped 3 bases and J dropped 7; count of bases not matched to a gene: 11. Germline V gives CDR1 SGHTA, CDR2 FQGNSA. CDR3 loop: CASSFPERGRGGYTF. Written as DNA, the CDR3 is TGTGCCAGCAGCTTCCCGGAGAGGGGGCGGGGTGGCTACACCTTC.

CDR3 nucleotides: TGTGCCAGCAGCGCGTTATCAACTAATGAAAAACTGTTTTTT. The encoded protein is CASSALSTNEKLFF. J is TRBJ1-4 and V is TRBV9; D is unclear. Trimming removed 3 bases at V and 0 bases at J, with 6 bases between. Germline CDR1 SGDLS, CDR2 YYNGEE. This CDR3 is built from 14 residues.

The gene calls are TRBV4-2 and TRBJ1-3; tentatively, D is TRBD1 (6 bases). The germline CDR1 and CDR2 sequences are LGHNA and YNFKEQ. Trimming pared 4 bases from V and 4 bases from J, leaving 17 bases between. The CDR3 spans 16 residues. The CDR3 DNA follows: TGTGCCAGCAGCCCTCGGGGGCCCGTACTCGGAAACACCATATATTTT. Translated, it gives CASSPRGPVLGNTIYF.

The genes are TRBV6-1 and TRBJ2-7, with a possible D match to TRBD1 (6 bases). Germline V gene lookup returns CDR1 MNHNS and CDR2 SASEGT. V was shortened by 6 bases and J by 2 bases, with 14 bases between the two germline ends. The CDR3 has 14 residues. CDR3 sequence (DNA): TGTGCCAGCAGGATAACAGGGCCCCCCTACGAGCAGTACTTC. This codes for CASRITGPPYEQYF.

The CDR3 spells CASSPPYLGTEAFF. CDR3 DNA: TGTGCCAGCAGCCCTCCTTACCTGGGCACTGAAGCTTTCTTT. The rearrangement uses TRBV7-9 and TRBJ1-1, with D unresolved. V lost 5 bases and J lost 4, with 14 bases in between. The germline V gene has CDR1 SEHNR and CDR2 FQNEAQ (reference sequence). The CDR3 loop spans 14 amino acids.